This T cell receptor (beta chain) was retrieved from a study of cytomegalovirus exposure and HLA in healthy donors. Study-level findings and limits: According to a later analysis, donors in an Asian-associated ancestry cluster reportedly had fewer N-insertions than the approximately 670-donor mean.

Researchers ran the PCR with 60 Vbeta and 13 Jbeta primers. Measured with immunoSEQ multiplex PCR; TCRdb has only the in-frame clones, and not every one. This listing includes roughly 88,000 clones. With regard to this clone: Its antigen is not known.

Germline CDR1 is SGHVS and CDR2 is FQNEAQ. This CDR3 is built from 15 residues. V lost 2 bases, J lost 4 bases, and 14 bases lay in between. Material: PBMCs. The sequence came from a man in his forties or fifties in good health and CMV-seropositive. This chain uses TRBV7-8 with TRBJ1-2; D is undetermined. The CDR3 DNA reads TGTGCCAGCAGCTTAACGATCACGCGGGCCTATGGCTACACCTTC. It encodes CASSLTITRAYGYTF. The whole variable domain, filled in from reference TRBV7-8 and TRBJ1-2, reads GAGVSQSPRYKVAKRGQDVALRCDPISGHVSLFWYQQALGQGPEFLTYFQNEAQLDKSGLPSDRFFAERPEGSVSTLKIQRTQQEDSAVYLCASSLTITRAYGYTFGSGTRLTVV.